This is a list of T cell receptor beta chains from one sample in a study of chemoradiotherapy in HPV16-positive cancers. Only in-frame clones appear in the TCRdb table, and some are missing; sequencing was by immunoSEQ multiplex PCR. The sample consists of about 16,000 clones, around 70% of them appearing once. This material consisted of tumor tissue, taken from a patient who underwent chemoradiotherapy. The receptors stem from a human donor with HPV-associated anogenital cancer. Both conserved end residues are part of each CDR3. A D gene is named only where the DNA matches it firmly. The size entry is marked missing in some rows and otherwise reads once, few, many or a size class.

>TRBV5-4|-|TRBJ2-2|-
TGTGCCAGCAGTCGGGGCGGAGTAAACACCGGGGAGCTGTTTTTT
CASSRGGVNTGELFF
>TRBV7-2|-|TRBJ1-1|few
TGTGCCAGCAGCTTAGTAGCCAGCAGTTCCCCTGAGGGTAGGGCTTTCTTT
CASSLVASSSPEGRAFF
>TRBV9|-|TRBJ1-2|-
TGTGCCAGCGGAACAGGGATGGGAAACTATGGCTACACCTTC
CASGTGMGNYGYTF
>TRBV11-3|-|TRBJ2-2|-
TGTGCCAGCAGCTTTTCAGGGGTCACCGGGGAGCTGTTTTTT
CASSFSGVTGELFF
>TRBV29-1|TRBD1|TRBJ1-5|-
TGCAGCGTGACGACAGGGAGCAATCAGCCCCAGCATTTT
CSVTTGSNQPQHF
>TRBV29-1|-|TRBJ1-4|-
TGCAGCGTTCTGGGGGCGAATGAAAAACTGTTTTTT
CSVLGANEKLFF
>TRBV6-1|TRBD1|TRBJ2-7|-
TGTGCCAGCAGTGGGGGGACAGGGGGCCGACTCAACGAGCAGTACTTC
CASSGGTGGRLNEQYF
>TRBV12-5|TRBD2|TRBJ2-1|-
TGTGCTAGTGGTCCGCCCCCCCCGCTAGCGGGGGTGACTGAGCAGTTCTTC
CASGPPPPLAGVTEQFF
>TRBV11-2|-|TRBJ2-1|-
TGTGCCAGCAGCCCTTCCGGCCCTTACAGTGAGCAGTTCTTC
CASSPSGPYSEQFF
>TRBV9|TRBD2|TRBJ2-7|medium-sized
TGTGCCAGCAGCGTGGGGGGGGACTCCGTCGAGCAGTACTTC
CASSVGGDSVEQYF
>TRBV6-1|-|TRBJ2-7|-
TGTGCCAGCAGTCTGGGCCCGACCTACGAGCAGTACTTC
CASSLGPTYEQYF
>TRBV5-1|-|TRBJ2-3|-
TGCGCCAGCAGCTACGGACTAAGCACAGATACGCAGTATTTT
CASSYGLSTDTQYF
>TRBV6-5|-|TRBJ1-1|-
TGTGCCAGCAGTGAAAAGGAGAACACTGAAGCTTTCTTT
CASSEKENTEAFF
>TRBV15|-|TRBJ1-2|-
TGTGCCACCAGCAGATCGACGGCGGATGGCTACACCTTC
CATSRSTADGYTF
>TRBV5-6|TRBD1|TRBJ2-7|-
TGTGCCAGCAGCTCCGGGACAGGGGGCCTCTACGAGCAGTACTTC
CASSSGTGGLYEQYF
>TRBV6-4|-|TRBJ2-3|-
TGTGCCAGCACTAGGGGGCCAGAGTTACGGGGGAGCACAGATACGCAGTATTTT
CASTRGPELRGSTDTQYF
>TRBV27|-|TRBJ2-1|-
TGTGCCAGCAAGGGCTCCTACAATGAGCAGTTCTTC
CASKGSYNEQFF
>TRBV5-1|TRBD1|TRBJ1-5|-
TGCGCCAGCAGCCCGGGACAGGGAGAGCAGCCCCAGCATTTT
CASSPGQGEQPQHF
>TRBV18|TRBD1|TRBJ1-3|-
TGTGCCAGCTCGGCGGACAAGGGGGCGGACACCATATATTTT
CASSADKGADTIYF
>TRBV10-1|-|TRBJ2-1|-
TGCGCCAGCTCCGAAGCGGGCAGGGCCCATGAGCAGTTCTTC
CASSEAGRAHEQFF
>TRBV5-1|-|TRBJ2-5|-
TGCGCCAGCAGCCAGGGTCAAGAGACCCAGTACTTC
CASSQGQETQYF
>TRBV7-3|TRBD2|TRBJ2-1|-
TGTGCCAGCAGCCCTAAAGGACTAGCGGGGGGGATACTCTACAATGAGCAGTTCTTC
CASSPKGLAGGILYNEQFF
>TRBV18|-|TRBJ2-5|-
TGTGCCAGCTCACCAGGATCGGGGAGAGAGACCCAGTACTTC
CASSPGSGRETQYF
>TRBV4-2|-|TRBJ1-1|-
TGTGCCAGCAGCCAAAAGGAGGGGGACACTGAAGCTTTCTTT
CASSQKEGDTEAFF
>TRBV19|-|TRBJ2-2|-
TGTGCCAGTAGTCTAGGGAGCAGCGGCACCGGGGAGCTGTTTTTT
CASSLGSSGTGELFF
>TRBV11-2|-|TRBJ2-1|-
TGTGCCAGCAGCTTAGGGGATTGGGACCATCAGTTCTTC
CASSLGDWDHQFF
>TRBV19|-|TRBJ2-1|-
TGTGCCAGTAGTATAGGCTTCTACAATGAGCAGTTCTTC
CASSIGFYNEQFF
>TRBV11-2|-|TRBJ1-2|-
TGTGCCAGCAGCTCTACAGGGTTCTACACCTTC
CASSSTGFYTF
>TRBV15|-|TRBJ2-7|-
TGTGCCACCAGCAGAGATCAGCGGGTACGCGAGCAGTACTTC
CATSRDQRVREQYF
>TRBV7-9|-|TRBJ2-1|-
TGTGCCAGCAGCCCCGTTGCCAATGAGCAGTTCTTC
CASSPVANEQFF
>TRBV11-1|-|TRBJ2-2|few
TGTGCCAGCAGCTGGGGACGAGGCCGTGACACCGGGGAGCTGTTTTTT
CASSWGRGRDTGELFF